What follows is one T cell receptor beta chain and its context. Its matching antigen is unknown. Germline V gene sequence: CDR1 WNHNN, CDR2 SYGVQD (reference sequence). The CDR3 is 15 residues long. The V gene end was trimmed by 5 bases and the J gene end by 4 bases; junction bases not matched to a gene: 9. Three rounds of nested PCR, following a modified ARM-PCR protocol, produced the TCRbeta library. A single record per CDR3 protein comes from TCRdb applying MiXCR to the multiplex PCR reads. Among tens of thousands of distinct CDR3 sequences listed, about 77% were seen once. No cell sorting was done before RNA was extracted from the tissue. Distant lung tissue was collected more than 3 cm away from the tumor edge. Between August and November 2014, newly diagnosed, chemotherapy-naive lung cancer patients underwent thoracic surgery in China. These data are taken from a study of tumor and adjacent non-tumor tissue in lung cancer.

Study-wide points: TCR diversity was significantly greater in tumor than normal lung tissue. Tumor repertoires had a smaller top 100 clone share than normal lung.

The TCR sequence derives from a man aged 55 to 70 with non-small cell lung cancer. Sequenced: distant non-tumor lung tissue. This sequence joins TRBV10-1 and TRBJ2-5; 8 positions match TRBD2. In nucleotides, the CDR3 is TGCGCCAGCAGTTATCAGACTAGCGTGTTAGAGACCCAGTACTTC. Translated: CASSYQTSVLETQYF.